This T cell receptor (beta chain) originates from a study of identical twins. TCRdb processed the 5' RACE reads anew with MiXCR; each CDR3 protein has one entry. The sample shows under 300,000 distinct CDR3 sequences, about 12% of them seen only once. The sample also formed part of further work on yellow fever vaccine responses in identical twins.

The clonotype was recovered from a woman under 30 in good health. Material: memory (CD45RO+) T cells sorted from blood.

The CDR3, as DNA: TGCAGTGCTTTTGAGTCTAGCGGGAGGGGCCTAGTTGGCGAGCAGTACTTC. Protein sequence: CSAFESSGRGLVGEQYF. The V gene is TRBV20-1, the J gene TRBJ2-7; TRBD2 matches at 12 bases. J was trimmed by 6 bases and V by 5 bases; bases with no gene match: 17. This CDR3 spans 17 amino acids. CDR1 and CDR2 (germline): DFQATT, SNEGSKA (reference sequence).